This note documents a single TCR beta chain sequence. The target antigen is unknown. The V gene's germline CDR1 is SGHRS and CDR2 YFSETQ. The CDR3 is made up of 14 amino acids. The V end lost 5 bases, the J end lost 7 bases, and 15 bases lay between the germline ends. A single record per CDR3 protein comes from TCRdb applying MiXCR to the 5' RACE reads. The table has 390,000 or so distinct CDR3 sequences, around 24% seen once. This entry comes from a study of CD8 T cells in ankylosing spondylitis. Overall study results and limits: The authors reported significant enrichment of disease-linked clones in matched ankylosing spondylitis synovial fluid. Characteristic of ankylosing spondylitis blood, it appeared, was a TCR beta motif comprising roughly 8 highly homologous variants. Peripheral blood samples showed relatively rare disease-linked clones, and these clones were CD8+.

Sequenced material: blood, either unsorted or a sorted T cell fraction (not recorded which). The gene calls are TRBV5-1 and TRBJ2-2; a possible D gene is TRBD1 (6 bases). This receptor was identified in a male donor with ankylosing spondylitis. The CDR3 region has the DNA TGCGCCAGCAGTACTGGGGGCGAAAGCGGGGAGCTGTTTTTT. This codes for CASSTGGESGELFF.